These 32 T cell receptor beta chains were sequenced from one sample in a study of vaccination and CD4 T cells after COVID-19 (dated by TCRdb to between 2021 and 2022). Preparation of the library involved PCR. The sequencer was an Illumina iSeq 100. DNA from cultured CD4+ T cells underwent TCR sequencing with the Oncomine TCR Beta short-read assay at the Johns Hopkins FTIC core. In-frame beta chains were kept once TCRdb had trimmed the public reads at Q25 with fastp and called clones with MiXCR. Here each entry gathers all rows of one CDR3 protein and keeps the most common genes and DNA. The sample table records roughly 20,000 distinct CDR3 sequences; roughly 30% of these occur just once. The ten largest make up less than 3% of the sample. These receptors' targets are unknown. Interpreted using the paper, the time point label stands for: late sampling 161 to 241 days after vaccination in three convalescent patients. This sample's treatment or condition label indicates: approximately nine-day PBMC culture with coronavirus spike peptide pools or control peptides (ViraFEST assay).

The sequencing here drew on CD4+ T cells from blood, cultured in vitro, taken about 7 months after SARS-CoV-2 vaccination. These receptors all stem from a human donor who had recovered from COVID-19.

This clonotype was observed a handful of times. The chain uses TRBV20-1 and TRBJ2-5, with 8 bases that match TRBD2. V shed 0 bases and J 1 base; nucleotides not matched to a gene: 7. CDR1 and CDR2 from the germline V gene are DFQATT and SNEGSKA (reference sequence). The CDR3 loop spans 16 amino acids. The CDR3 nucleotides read TGCAGTGCTAGAGATGTTTCGGGAGGGGCCCAAGAGACCCAGTACTTC. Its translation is CSARDVSGGAQETQYF.

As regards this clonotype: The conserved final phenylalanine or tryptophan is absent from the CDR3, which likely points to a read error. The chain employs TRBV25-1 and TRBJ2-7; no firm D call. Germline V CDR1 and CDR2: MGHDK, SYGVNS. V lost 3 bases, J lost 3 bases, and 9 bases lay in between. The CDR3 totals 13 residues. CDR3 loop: CASSDGARYEQYS. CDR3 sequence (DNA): TGTGCCAGCAGTGATGGTGCTCGCTACGAGCAGTACTCC.

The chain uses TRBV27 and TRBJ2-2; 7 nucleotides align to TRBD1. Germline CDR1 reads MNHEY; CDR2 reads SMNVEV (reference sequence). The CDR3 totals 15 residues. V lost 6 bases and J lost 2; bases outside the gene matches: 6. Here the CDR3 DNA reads TGTGCCAGCAGACTCTGGACAGGCAACACCGGGGAGCTGTTTTTT. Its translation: CASRLWTGNTGELFF.

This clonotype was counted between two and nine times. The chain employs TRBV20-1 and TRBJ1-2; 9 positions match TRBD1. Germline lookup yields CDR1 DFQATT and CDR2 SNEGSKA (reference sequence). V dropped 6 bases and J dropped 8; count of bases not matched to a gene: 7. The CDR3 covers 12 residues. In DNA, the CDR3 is TGCAGTGCGGACAGGGGAAGGGACGGCTACACCTTC. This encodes CSADRGRDGYTF.

CDR3 nucleotide sequence: TGTGCCAGCAGCTTAGGGATGGTTGGGACTGAAGCTTTCTTT. Residues: CASSLGMVGTEAFF. The chain combines TRBV7-9 with TRBJ1-1; D call uncertain. The germline gives CDR1 SEHNR, CDR2 FQNEAQ (reference sequence). The CDR3 contains 14 residues. V was trimmed by 1 base and J by 5 bases, leaving 11 bases between them.

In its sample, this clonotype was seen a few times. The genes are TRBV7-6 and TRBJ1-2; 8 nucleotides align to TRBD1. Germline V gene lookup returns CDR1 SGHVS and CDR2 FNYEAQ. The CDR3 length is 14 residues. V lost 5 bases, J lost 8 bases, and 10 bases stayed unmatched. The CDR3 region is CASSLQDRGGGYTF. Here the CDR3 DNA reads TGTGCCAGCAGCCTCCAAGACAGGGGTGGGGGCTACACCTTC.

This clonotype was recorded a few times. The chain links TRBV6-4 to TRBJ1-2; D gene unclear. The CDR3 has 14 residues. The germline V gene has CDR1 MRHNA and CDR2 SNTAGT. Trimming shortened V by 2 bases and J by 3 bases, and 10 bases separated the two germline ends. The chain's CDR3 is CASSDPVDDYGYTF. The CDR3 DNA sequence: TGTGCCAGCAGTGACCCAGTAGACGACTATGGCTACACCTTC.

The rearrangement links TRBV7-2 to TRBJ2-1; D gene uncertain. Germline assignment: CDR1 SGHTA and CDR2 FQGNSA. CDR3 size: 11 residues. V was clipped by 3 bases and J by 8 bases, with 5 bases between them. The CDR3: CASSLKHEQFF. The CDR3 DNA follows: TGTGCCAGCAGCTTGAAGCATGAGCAGTTCTTC.

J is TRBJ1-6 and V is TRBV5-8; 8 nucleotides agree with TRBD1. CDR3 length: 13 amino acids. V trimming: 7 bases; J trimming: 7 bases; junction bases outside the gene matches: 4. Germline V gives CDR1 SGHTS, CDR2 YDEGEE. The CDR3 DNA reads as TGTGCCAGCGCGGACAGGGTAAATTCACCCCTCCACTTT. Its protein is CASADRVNSPLHF.

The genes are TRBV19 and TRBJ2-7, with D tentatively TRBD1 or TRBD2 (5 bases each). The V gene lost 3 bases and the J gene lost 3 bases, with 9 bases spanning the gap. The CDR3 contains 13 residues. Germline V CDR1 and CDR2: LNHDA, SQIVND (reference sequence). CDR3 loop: CASSMGPGYEQYF. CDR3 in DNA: TGTGCCAGTAGTATGGGACCTGGCTACGAGCAGTACTTC. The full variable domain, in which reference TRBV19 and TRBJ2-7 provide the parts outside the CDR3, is DGGITQSPKYLFRKEGQNVTLSCEQNLNHDAMYWYRQDPGQGLRLIYYSQIVNDFQKGDIAEGYSVSREKKESFPLTVTSAQKNPTAFYLCASSMGPGYEQYFGPGTRLTVT.

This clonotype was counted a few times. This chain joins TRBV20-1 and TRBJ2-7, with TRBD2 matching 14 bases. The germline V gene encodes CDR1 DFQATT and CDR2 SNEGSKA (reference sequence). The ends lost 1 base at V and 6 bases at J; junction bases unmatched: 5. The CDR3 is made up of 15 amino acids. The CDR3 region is CSARGTSGRFGEQYF. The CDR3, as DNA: TGCAGTGCTAGAGGGACTAGCGGGAGGTTCGGCGAGCAGTACTTC.

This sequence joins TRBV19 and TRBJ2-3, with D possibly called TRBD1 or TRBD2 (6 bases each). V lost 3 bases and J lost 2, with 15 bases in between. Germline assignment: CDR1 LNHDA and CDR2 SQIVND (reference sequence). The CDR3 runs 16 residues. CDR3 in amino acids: CASSIGRGPNTDTQYF. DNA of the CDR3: TGTGCCAGTAGTATCGGTCGGGGGCCGAACACAGATACGCAGTATTTT.

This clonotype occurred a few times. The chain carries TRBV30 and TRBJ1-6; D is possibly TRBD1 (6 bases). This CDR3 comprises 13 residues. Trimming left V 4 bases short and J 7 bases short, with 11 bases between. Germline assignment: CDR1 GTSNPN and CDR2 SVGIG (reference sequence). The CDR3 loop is CAWTGQPNSPLHF. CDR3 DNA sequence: TGTGCCTGGACAGGACAGCCCAATTCACCCCTCCACTTT.

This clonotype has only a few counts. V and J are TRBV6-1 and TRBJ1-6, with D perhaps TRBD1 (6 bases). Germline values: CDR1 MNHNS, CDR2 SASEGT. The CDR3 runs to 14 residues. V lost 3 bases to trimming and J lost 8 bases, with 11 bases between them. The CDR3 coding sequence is TGTGCCAGCAGTGAGGCAGGGGAGGATTCACCCCTCCACTTT. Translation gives CASSEAGEDSPLHF.

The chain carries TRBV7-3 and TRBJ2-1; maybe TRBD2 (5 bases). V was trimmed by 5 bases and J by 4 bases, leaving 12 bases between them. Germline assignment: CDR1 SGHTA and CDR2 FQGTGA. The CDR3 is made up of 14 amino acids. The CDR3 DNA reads TGTGCCAGCAGCCCACACCGAGGGTACAATGAGCAGTTCTTC. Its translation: CASSPHRGYNEQFF.

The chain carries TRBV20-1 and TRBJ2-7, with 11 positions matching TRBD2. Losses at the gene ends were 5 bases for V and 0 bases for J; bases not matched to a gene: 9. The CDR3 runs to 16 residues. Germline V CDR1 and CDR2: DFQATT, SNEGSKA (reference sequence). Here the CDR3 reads CSAVARGLAASYEQYF. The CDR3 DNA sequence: TGCAGTGCTGTGGCTAGGGGACTAGCGGCCTCCTACGAGCAGTACTTC.

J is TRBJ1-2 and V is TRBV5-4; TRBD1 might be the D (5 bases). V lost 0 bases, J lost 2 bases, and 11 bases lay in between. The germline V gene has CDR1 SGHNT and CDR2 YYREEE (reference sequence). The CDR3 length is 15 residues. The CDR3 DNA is TGTGCCAGCAGCTTGGCGGCTGGGACCAACTATGGCTACACCTTC. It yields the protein CASSLAAGTNYGYTF.

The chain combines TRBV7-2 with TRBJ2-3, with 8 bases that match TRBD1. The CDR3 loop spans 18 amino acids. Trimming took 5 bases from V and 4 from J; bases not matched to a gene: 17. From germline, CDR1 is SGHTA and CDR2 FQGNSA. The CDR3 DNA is TGTGCCAGCAGCCTAACGGCCCGACAGGGGTATGTGGCAGATACGCAGTATTTT. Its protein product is CASSLTARQGYVADTQYF. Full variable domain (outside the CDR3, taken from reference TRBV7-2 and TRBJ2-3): GAGVSQSPSNKVTEKGKDVELRCDPISGHTALYWYRQSLGQGLEFLIYFQGNSAPDKSGLPSDRFSAERTGGSVSTLTIQRTQQEDSAVYLCASSLTARQGYVADTQYFGPGTRLTVL.

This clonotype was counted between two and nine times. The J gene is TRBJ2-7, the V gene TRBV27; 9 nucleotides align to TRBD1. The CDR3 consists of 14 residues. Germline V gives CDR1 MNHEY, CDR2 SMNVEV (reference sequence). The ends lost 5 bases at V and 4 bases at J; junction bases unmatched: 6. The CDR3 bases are TGTGCCAGCAGTCCCATCGGGACAGGGTACGAGCAGTACTTC. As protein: CASSPIGTGYEQYF.

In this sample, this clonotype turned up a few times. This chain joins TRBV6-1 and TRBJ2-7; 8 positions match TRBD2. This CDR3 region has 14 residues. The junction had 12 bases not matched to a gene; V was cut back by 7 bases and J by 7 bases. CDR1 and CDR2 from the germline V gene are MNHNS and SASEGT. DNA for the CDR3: TGTGCCAGCAAGGGAAGTAGCGGGAACAGGGAGCAGTACTTC. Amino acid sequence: CASKGSSGNREQYF.

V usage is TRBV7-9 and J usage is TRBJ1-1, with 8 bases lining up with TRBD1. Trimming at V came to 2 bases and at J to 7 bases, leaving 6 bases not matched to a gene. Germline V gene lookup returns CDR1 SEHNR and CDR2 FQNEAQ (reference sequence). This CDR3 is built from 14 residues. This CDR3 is CASSLQGAMGEAFF. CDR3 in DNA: TGTGCCAGCAGCTTACAGGGGGCAATGGGTGAAGCTTTCTTT.

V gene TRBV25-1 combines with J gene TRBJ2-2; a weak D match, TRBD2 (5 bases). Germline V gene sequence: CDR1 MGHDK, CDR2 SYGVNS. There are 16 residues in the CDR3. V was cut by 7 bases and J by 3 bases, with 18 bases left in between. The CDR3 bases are TGTGCCAGCATTCCCCTTCGGAGCGGAGACACCGGGGAGCTGTTTTTT. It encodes CASIPLRSGDTGELFF.

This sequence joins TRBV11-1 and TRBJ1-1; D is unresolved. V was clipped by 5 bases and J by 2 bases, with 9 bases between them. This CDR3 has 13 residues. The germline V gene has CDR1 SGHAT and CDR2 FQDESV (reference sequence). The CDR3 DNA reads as TGTGCCAGCAGCACAGAACTCAACACTGAAGCTTTCTTT. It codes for CASSTELNTEAFF.

As DNA, the CDR3 is TGTGCCAGCAGCCCTAGTCTGGGCGGAGGGACCCAGTACTTC. Amino acid sequence: CASSPSLGGGTQYF. The chain combines TRBV7-9 with TRBJ2-5; possible D gene TRBD2, 5 bases. V was clipped by 5 bases and J by 7 bases, with 17 bases between them. Germline CDR1 is SEHNR and CDR2 is FQNEAQ (reference sequence). The CDR3 is made up of 14 amino acids.

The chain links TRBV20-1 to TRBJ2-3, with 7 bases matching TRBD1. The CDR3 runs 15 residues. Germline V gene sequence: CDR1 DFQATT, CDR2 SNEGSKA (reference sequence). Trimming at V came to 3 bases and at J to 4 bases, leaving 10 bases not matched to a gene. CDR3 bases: TGCAGTGCTAGGTTGAGGGGGCAGGGGGCAGATACGCAGTATTTT. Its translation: CSARLRGQGADTQYF.

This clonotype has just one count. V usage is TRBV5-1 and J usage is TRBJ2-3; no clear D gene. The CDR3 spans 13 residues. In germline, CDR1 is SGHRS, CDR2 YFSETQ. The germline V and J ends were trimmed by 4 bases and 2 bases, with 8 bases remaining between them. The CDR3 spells CASSLLLTDTQYF. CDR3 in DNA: TGCGCCAGCAGCCTTCTCCTCACAGATACGCAGTATTTT.

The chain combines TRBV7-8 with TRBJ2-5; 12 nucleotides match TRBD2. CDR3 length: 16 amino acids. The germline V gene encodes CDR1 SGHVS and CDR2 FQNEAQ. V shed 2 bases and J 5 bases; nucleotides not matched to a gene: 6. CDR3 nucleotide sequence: TGTGCCAGCAGCTTACGGGAAACTAGCGGGAGGGAGACCCAGTACTTC. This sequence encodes CASSLRETSGRETQYF.

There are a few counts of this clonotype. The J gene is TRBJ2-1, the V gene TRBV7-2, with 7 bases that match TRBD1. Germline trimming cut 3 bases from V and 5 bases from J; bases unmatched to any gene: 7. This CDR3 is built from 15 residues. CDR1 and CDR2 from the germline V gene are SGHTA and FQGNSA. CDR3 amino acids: CASSFSGTANNEQFF. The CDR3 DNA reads TGTGCCAGCAGCTTCTCCGGGACAGCCAACAATGAGCAGTTCTTC.

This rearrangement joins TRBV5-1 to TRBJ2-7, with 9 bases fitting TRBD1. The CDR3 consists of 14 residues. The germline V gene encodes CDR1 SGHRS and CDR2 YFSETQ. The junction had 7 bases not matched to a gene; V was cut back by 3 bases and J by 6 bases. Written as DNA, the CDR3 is TGCGCCAGCAGCTCCACAGGGGGCGTAGGCGAGCAGTACTTC. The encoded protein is CASSSTGGVGEQYF.

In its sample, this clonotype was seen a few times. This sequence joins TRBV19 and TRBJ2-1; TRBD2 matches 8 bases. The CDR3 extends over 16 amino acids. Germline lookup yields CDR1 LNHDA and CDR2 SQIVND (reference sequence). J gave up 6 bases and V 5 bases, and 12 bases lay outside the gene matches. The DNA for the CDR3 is TGTGCCAGTAGTCAGGTGGGCGGGAGGTTAGCCAATGAGCAGTTCTTC. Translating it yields CASSQVGGRLANEQFF. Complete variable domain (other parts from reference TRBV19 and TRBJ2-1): DGGITQSPKYLFRKEGQNVTLSCEQNLNHDAMYWYRQDPGQGLRLIYYSQIVNDFQKGDIAEGYSVSREKKESFPLTVTSAQKNPTAFYLCASSQVGGRLANEQFFGPGTRLTVL.

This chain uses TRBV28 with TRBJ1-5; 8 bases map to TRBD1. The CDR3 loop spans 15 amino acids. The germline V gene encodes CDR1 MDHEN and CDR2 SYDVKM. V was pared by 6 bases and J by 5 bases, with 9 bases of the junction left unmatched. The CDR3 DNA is TGTGCCAGCAGCCCTGGGACAGGAACTTATCAGCCCCAGCATTTT. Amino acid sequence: CASSPGTGTYQPQHF.

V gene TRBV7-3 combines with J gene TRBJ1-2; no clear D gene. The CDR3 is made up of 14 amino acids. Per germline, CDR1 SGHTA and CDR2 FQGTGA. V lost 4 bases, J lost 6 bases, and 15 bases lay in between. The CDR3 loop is CASSSETSPDGYTF. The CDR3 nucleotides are TGTGCCAGCAGCTCGGAGACTTCGCCTGATGGCTACACCTTC.